This T cell receptor (beta chain) was retrieved from a study of glioma-infiltrating T cells. Findings of the study overall: Non-neoplastic patients had below-expected tissue-blood divergence, while all gliomas exceeded expectation. CDR3 overlap between tissue and blood was very small.

Trimming pared 7 bases from V and 4 bases from J, leaving 19 bases between. The CDR3 is 15 residues long. The V gene's germline CDR1 is SEHNR and CDR2 FQNEAQ (reference sequence). In this sample, this clonotype turned up many times. Its target is unknown. Amplification of TCR alpha and beta CDR3 regions from RNA used iRepertoire nested multiplex PCR. Tissue mRNA or PBMC total RNA, about 85-400 ng, went into one-step reverse transcription and amplification. TCRdb reprocessed the multiplex PCR reads via MiXCR and lists one record per CDR3 protein. The sample shows approximately 90,000 distinct CDR3 sequences, approximately 22% of them seen only once.

The chain combines TRBV7-9 with TRBJ1-1; no definite D call. The sample consisted of glioma tissue, nonneoplastic brain tissue, or PBMCs (not recorded which). This clonotype originated in a human donor with low-grade glioma or glioblastoma, undergoing nonglioma brain surgery, or in good health (not recorded which). As DNA, the CDR3 is TGTGCCAGCACCCAGCCCGGACCCGCGGTCACTGAAGCTTTCTTT. As protein: CASTQPGPAVTEAFF.